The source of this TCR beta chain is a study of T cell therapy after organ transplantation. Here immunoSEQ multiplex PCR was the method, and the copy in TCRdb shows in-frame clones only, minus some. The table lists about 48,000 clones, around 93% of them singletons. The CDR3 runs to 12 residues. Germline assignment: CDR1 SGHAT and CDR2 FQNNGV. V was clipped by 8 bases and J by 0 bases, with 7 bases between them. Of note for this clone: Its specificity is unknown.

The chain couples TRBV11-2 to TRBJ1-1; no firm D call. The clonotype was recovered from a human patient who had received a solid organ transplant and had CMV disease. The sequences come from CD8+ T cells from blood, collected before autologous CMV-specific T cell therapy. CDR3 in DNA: TGTGCCAGCGGCCGGGTGAACACTGAAGCTTTCTTT. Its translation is CASGRVNTEAFF.